These 32 T cell receptor beta chains were sequenced from one sample in a study of T cells in Graves' hyperthyroidism and ophthalmopathy (dated by TCRdb to about 2019). Libraries were built with multiplex PCR. Reads for this sample came from an Illumina HiSeq 2000. The TCR beta CDR3 regions were amplified from the RNA transcripts. The first round of RT-PCR for the TCR CDR3 was performed with the HTBI primer set and the Qiagen OneStep RT-PCR kit. TCRdb reanalyzed the raw reads on its own, using fastp at Q25 for trimming and MiXCR for clone calling, and kept in-frame beta chains. A single entry per CDR3 protein holds the most common genes and DNA from its merged rows. The sample table contains about 400,000 distinct CDR3 sequences; only one count was recorded for over 13% of them. Of the sample, 28% is held by the ten largest clones. The specimen sequenced was blood. The origin of the receptors is a man between 45 and 60 years old with Graves' ophthalmopathy.

The chain has TRBV5-1 and TRBJ2-5; TRBD2 matches 9 bases. CDR3 length: 17 residues. CDR1 and CDR2 (germline): SGHRS, YFSETQ. Trimming took 3 bases from V and 2 from J; bases not matched to a gene: 11. The DNA for the CDR3 is TGCGCCAGCAGCTCCGACTATAGCGGGAGTGGGCAAGAGACCCAGTACTTC. It is translated as CASSSDYSGSGQETQYF.

In this sample, this clonotype turned up a few times. This chain links TRBV6-1 with TRBJ2-7, with TRBD2 identical over 14 bases. Trimming took 7 bases from V and 1 from J; bases not matched to a gene: 18. The CDR3 has 20 amino acids. Germline V CDR1 and CDR2: MNHNS, SASEGT. CDR3 nucleotide sequence: TGTGCCAGCATCAAAAAAGCCGGGACTAGCGGGAGCCGCCGATCCTACGAGCAGTACTTC. Translation: CASIKKAGTSGSRRSYEQYF.

Details on this clonotype: One end of the junction is discordant with germline, which a read error may explain. The rearrangement joins TRBV5-6 to TRBJ2-2; 8 nucleotides agree with TRBD2. The germline CDR1 and CDR2 sequences are SGHDT and YYEEEE. This CDR3 comprises 16 residues. CDR3 DNA: TGTGCCAGCACCTTGGCGGGGGGAGCGGGAACCGGGGAGCTGTTTTTT. Encoded protein: CASTLAGGAGTGELFF.

This clonotype was counted many times. The chain carries TRBV6-1 and TRBJ1-4; the D is unclear. Germline loops: CDR1 MNHNS, CDR2 SASEGT. This CDR3 is 17 amino acids long. The V and J ends lost 2 bases and 10 bases respectively, with 23 bases between them. DNA for the CDR3: TGTGCCAGCAGTGAAACGTATCCGGCACATTCGTCTGGAAAACTGTTTTTT. The encoded protein is CASSETYPAHSSGKLFF.

In this sample, this clonotype turned up a few times. This sequence joins TRBV19 and TRBJ2-3; D call uncertain. V lost 4 bases and J lost 4, with 12 bases in between. Germline CDR1 LNHDA, CDR2 SQIVND (reference sequence). The CDR3 extends over 14 amino acids. The chain's CDR3 is CASSNSGGADTQYF. CDR3 sequence (DNA): TGTGCCAGTAGTAATTCTGGCGGAGCAGATACGCAGTATTTT. Full variable domain (rest looked up from reference TRBV19 and TRBJ2-3): DGGITQSPKYLFRKEGQNVTLSCEQNLNHDAMYWYRQDPGQGLRLIYYSQIVNDFQKGDIAEGYSVSREKKESFPLTVTSAQKNPTAFYLCASSNSGGADTQYFGPGTRLTVL.

The chain carries TRBV7-9 and TRBJ1-6; TRBD1 matches at 7 bases. Per the germline V gene, CDR1 is SEHNR and CDR2 is FQNEAQ (reference sequence). V shed 5 bases, J shed 0 bases, and the junction held 7 bases outside the gene matches. The CDR3 is made up of 17 amino acids. The CDR3 region is CASSPEQGSSYNSPLHF. The CDR3 DNA sequence: TGTGCCAGCAGCCCCGAACAGGGGAGCTCCTATAATTCACCCCTCCACTTT.

The sample holds many counts of this clonotype. This chain connects TRBV12-3 or TRBV12-4 to TRBJ1-4, with a tentative D call TRBD1 (5 bases). With 5 bases removed from V and 7 bases from J, the gap between germline ends came to 17 bases. The CDR3 sequence is 15 residues long. The DNA for the CDR3 is TGTGCCAGCAGTGTCGAACAGGCCACTTTTGAAAAACTGTTTTTT. It codes for CASSVEQATFEKLFF.

The sample holds many counts of this clonotype. The gene calls are TRBV20-1 and TRBJ1-5; no clear D. Trimming removed 5 bases at V and 7 bases at J, with 9 bases between. The CDR3 consists of 11 residues. Looked up from germline, CDR1 is DFQATT and CDR2 is SNEGSKA (reference sequence). The CDR3 region is CSASAEQPQHF. In DNA form, the CDR3 reads TGCAGTGCTTCCGCGGAACAGCCCCAGCATTTT.

This clonotype appeared a few times. The chain recombines TRBV6-1 with TRBJ2-3; possibly TRBD1 for D (5 bases). Germline-derived CDR1 and CDR2 are MNHNS and SASEGT. The CDR3 spans 14 residues. V shed 1 base and J shed 4 bases, with 9 bases lying between them. The CDR3 coding sequence is TGTGCCAGCAGTGAAGGTGACAGTTCAGATACGCAGTATTTT. It translates to CASSEGDSSDTQYF.

The V and J genes are TRBV12-3 or TRBV12-4 and TRBJ1-1; no clear D. V was pared by 2 bases and J by 2 bases, with 12 bases between. CDR3 length: 15 amino acids. Here the CDR3 DNA reads TGTGCCAGCAGTTTAAGGGCGCCCAGAAACACTGAAGCTTTCTTT. Its translation: CASSLRAPRNTEAFF.

This clonotype was seen many times. The chain has TRBV3-1 and TRBJ1-5; D is uncertain. V was shortened by 3 bases and J by 6 bases, with 12 bases between the two germline ends. The CDR3 runs to 14 residues. Germline CDR1 reads LGHDT; CDR2 reads YNNKEL (reference sequence). Here the CDR3 DNA reads TGTGCCAGCAGCCACACCCAAGGGAGTCAGCCCCAGCATTTT. Amino acids: CASSHTQGSQPQHF.

Turning to this clonotype: This may come from a read error, since a much larger clone is one base off. The missing conserved phenylalanine or tryptophan at the end of this CDR3 makes a read error likely. J is TRBJ1-1 and V is TRBV28; perhaps TRBD1 as D (6 bases). Germline assignment: CDR1 MDHEN and CDR2 SYDVKM. There are 12 residues in the CDR3. The V and J ends lost 9 bases and 6 bases respectively, with 14 bases between them. The chain's CDR3 is CASNRVVAEAFL. Written as DNA, the CDR3 is TGTGCCAGTAACAGGGTGGTAGCTGAAGCTTTCCTT.

This chain connects TRBV19 to TRBJ1-5; 9 bases align to TRBD1. The CDR3 is made up of 16 amino acids. Germline V gene lookup returns CDR1 LNHDA and CDR2 SQIVND (reference sequence). Trimming at V came to 1 base and at J to 4 bases, leaving 5 bases not matched to a gene. In DNA, the CDR3 is TGTGCCAGTAGTATAGTCACAGGGGGCGATAATCAGCCCCAGCATTTT. Translation: CASSIVTGGDNQPQHF. Full variable domain (remainder filled in from reference TRBV19 and TRBJ1-5): DGGITQSPKYLFRKEGQNVTLSCEQNLNHDAMYWYRQDPGQGLRLIYYSQIVNDFQKGDIAEGYSVSREKKESFPLTVTSAQKNPTAFYLCASSIVTGGDNQPQHFGDGTRLSIL.

The genes are TRBV28 and TRBJ2-3, with D perhaps matching TRBD2 (5 bases). The V end lost 2 bases, the J end lost 0 bases, and 9 bases lay between the germline ends. This CDR3 is built from 15 residues. Germline-derived CDR1 and CDR2 are MDHEN and SYDVKM. The CDR3 DNA sequence: TGTGCCAGCAGTTTAAGGGAGTCTAGCACAGATACGCAGTATTTT. The encoded protein is CASSLRESSTDTQYF.

This clonotype has a handful of counts. The rearrangement links TRBV25-1 to TRBJ1-3; unclear D gene. V lost 2 bases to trimming and J lost 0 bases, with 8 bases between them. The germline gives CDR1 MGHDK, CDR2 SYGVNS. The CDR3 runs to 15 residues. The CDR3 reads CASSEPGRSGNTIYF. The CDR3 DNA follows: TGTGCCAGCAGTGAACCCGGCCGCTCTGGAAACACCATATATTTT.

The J gene is TRBJ2-3, the V gene TRBV15; 8 bases line up with TRBD2. Losses at the gene ends were 0 bases for V and 5 bases for J; bases not matched to a gene: 4. The CDR3 runs 15 residues. Germline CDR1 and CDR2: LNHNV and YYDKDF (reference sequence). In DNA form, the CDR3 reads TGTGCCACCAGCAGAGAGAGTAGCGGGGTAGATACGCAGTATTTT. Translated: CATSRESSGVDTQYF.

There are many counts of this clonotype. This sequence joins TRBV6-1 and TRBJ1-2; D perhaps matches TRBD1 (6 bases). The V end was cut by 8 bases, the J end by 8 bases, with 24 bases between. The CDR3 has 15 amino acids. From germline, CDR1 is MNHNS and CDR2 SASEGT. The CDR3 region has the DNA TGTGCCAGCCCCCCACCCTCGATCAGGGGTATCGGCTACACCTTC. This translates into CASPPPSIRGIGYTF.

This clonotype was observed a few times. This chain uses TRBV28 with TRBJ2-7, with a weak D call TRBD1 (7 bases). The CDR3 is made up of 15 amino acids. Germline loops: CDR1 MDHEN, CDR2 SYDVKM. The V gene lost 8 bases and the J gene lost 4 bases, with 21 bases spanning the gap. The CDR3 DNA reads TGTGCCAGCGGGGTATCGACAGGGAGGAAGTACGAGCAGTACTTC. Translating gives CASGVSTGRKYEQYF.

This clonotype was counted ten times or more. The chain is built from TRBV29-1 and TRBJ2-1, with 13 bases aligning to TRBD2. The germline CDR1 and CDR2 sequences are SQVTM and ANQGSEA. With 7 bases clipped from V and 7 bases from J, the junction kept 16 bases outside the gene matches. This CDR3 contains 17 residues. The CDR3 loop is CSAEVRGGLAGVNEQFF. The CDR3, as DNA: TGCAGCGCTGAGGTTCGTGGCGGACTAGCGGGAGTAAATGAGCAGTTCTTC.

This chain links TRBV19 with TRBJ1-1; 7 nucleotides line up with TRBD1. Per germline, CDR1 LNHDA and CDR2 SQIVND (reference sequence). V gave up 1 base and J gave up 0 bases; unmatched junction bases: 2. This CDR3 spans 15 amino acids. The CDR3 loop reads CASSIAGTVNTEAFF. CDR3 DNA sequence: TGTGCCAGTAGTATAGCAGGGACAGTGAACACTGAAGCTTTCTTT.

This clonotype was counted many times. The genes are TRBV11-2 and TRBJ2-1; 13 bases align to TRBD2. The CDR3 consists of 16 residues. After removal of 1 base from V and 8 bases from J, the junction contained 5 bases not matched to a gene. Germline loops: CDR1 SGHAT, CDR2 FQNNGV. CDR3 in DNA: TGTGCCAGCAGCTTAGCCACTAGCGGGAGGGGCGATGAGCAGTTCTTC. Its translation: CASSLATSGRGDEQFF.

There are many counts of this clonotype. The genes are TRBV7-2 and TRBJ2-1, with TRBD2 matching over 8 bases. V was pared by 5 bases and J by 5 bases, with 8 bases of the junction left unmatched. Germline CDR1 reads SGHTA; CDR2 reads FQGNSA. The CDR3 is 15 amino acids. The chain's CDR3 is CASSRPGLVHNEQFF. CDR3 nucleotides: TGTGCCAGCAGCCGGCCGGGACTAGTCCACAATGAGCAGTTCTTC.

This clonotype showed up many times. The chain has TRBV11-2 and TRBJ1-6; D is perhaps TRBD1 (6 bases). The germline V gene has CDR1 SGHAT and CDR2 FQNNGV. This CDR3 is 18 amino acids long. The V and J ends lost 5 bases and 0 bases respectively, with 17 bases between them. The CDR3 loop is CASSTTDSYTSYNSPLHF. CDR3 in DNA: TGTGCCAGCAGCACAACGGACAGCTACACCTCCTATAATTCACCCCTCCACTTT.

This chain connects TRBV5-4 to TRBJ1-1; D is uncertain. The germline CDR1 and CDR2 sequences are SGHNT and YYREEE (reference sequence). The CDR3 consists of 16 residues. With 1 base removed from V and 4 bases from J, the gap between germline ends came to 17 bases. CDR3: CASSLSGRVRSTEAFF. CDR3 nucleotides: TGTGCCAGCAGCTTGTCGGGGAGGGTTCGTAGCACTGAAGCTTTCTTT.

This clonotype came up a few times. The junction and the germline gene differ at one end; a read error may be behind it. V usage is TRBV4-1 and J usage is TRBJ2-1; D gene ambiguous. Germline CDR1 and CDR2: MGHRA and YSYEKL. The CDR3 consists of 16 residues. CDR3 protein: CASSQVPSEPHNAQFF. As DNA, the CDR3 is TGCGCCAGCAGCCAAGTTCCGTCAGAACCCCACAATGCGCAGTTCTTC.

A remark on this clonotype: A read error is likely, as this CDR3 ends without the conserved phenylalanine or tryptophan. This chain joins TRBV15 and TRBJ1-1; TRBD1 agrees at 7 bases. The CDR3 sequence is 15 residues long. V gave up 3 bases and J gave up 4 bases; unmatched junction bases: 8. CDR1 and CDR2 (germline): LNHNV, YYDKDF (reference sequence). In nucleotides, the CDR3 is TGTGCCACCAGCAGGGCCCTACAGGGGTTCACTGAAGCTTTCCTT. It specifies CATSRALQGFTEAFL.

This clonotype was recorded at least ten times. The V gene is TRBV5-1, the J gene TRBJ2-7; D possibly corresponds to TRBD2 (6 bases). V gave up 0 bases and J gave up 5 bases, with 12 bases separating them. There are 14 residues in the CDR3. Germline CDR1 reads SGHRS; CDR2 reads YFSETQ. DNA of the CDR3: TGCGCCAGCAGCTTGGTTTCGGGAGCAGACGAGCAGTACTTC. It translates to CASSLVSGADEQYF.

This clonotype was counted a few times. The V gene is TRBV12-3 or TRBV12-4, the J gene TRBJ2-3; D possibly matches TRBD1 or TRBD2 (5 bases each). CDR3 length equals 14 residues. The V end was cut by 3 bases, the J end by 4 bases, with 11 bases between. CDR3 in DNA: TGTGCCAGCAGTTTTGGGGGTCCCGCAGATACGCAGTATTTT. The encoded protein is CASSFGGPADTQYF.

This clonotype was seen at least ten times. This chain links TRBV12-3 or TRBV12-4 with TRBJ2-5; 8 bases are shared with TRBD1. Trimming at V came to 1 base and at J to 1 base, leaving 5 bases not matched to a gene. This CDR3 region has 16 residues. CDR3 bases: TGTGCCAGCAGTTTAGGGGACAGGAGATCCCAAGAGACCCAGTACTTC. Translated: CASSLGDRRSQETQYF.

This clonotype was counted a few times. This sequence joins TRBV2 and TRBJ2-1; TRBD1 agrees at 7 bases. This CDR3 region has 13 residues. V was clipped by 5 bases and J by 7 bases; unmatched bases: 5. Germline-derived CDR1 and CDR2 are SNHLY and FYNNEI. CDR3 residues: CASSTGVGNEQFF. CDR3 in DNA: TGTGCCAGCAGTACAGGGGTTGGGAATGAGCAGTTCTTC. Drawing the rest from reference TRBV2 and TRBJ2-1, the complete variable domain is EPEVTQTPSHQVTQMGQEVILRCVPISNHLYFYWYRQILGQKVEFLVSFYNNEISEKSEIFDDQFSVERPDGSNFTLKIRSTKLEDSAMYFCASSTGVGNEQFFGPGTRLTVL.

This clonotype was seen at least ten times. This sequence joins TRBV12-3 or TRBV12-4 and TRBJ1-5, with TRBD1 matching 10 bases. J gave up 5 bases and V 7 bases, and 5 bases lay outside the gene matches. This CDR3 is 14 amino acids long. Written as DNA, the CDR3 is TGTGCCAGCACCCGGACAGGGGGTGATCAGCCCCAGCATTTT. Translated: CASTRTGGDQPQHF.

As concerns this clonotype: A much more abundant neighbour one base away suggests this may be a read error. This chain connects TRBV7-9 to TRBJ2-1; D is uncertain. There are 13 residues in the CDR3. The germline gives CDR1 SEHNR, CDR2 FQNEAQ (reference sequence). The CDR3: CASSLAQSNGQFF. CDR3 DNA: TGTGCCAGCAGCTTAGCCCAGAGCAATGGGCAGTTCTTC.